Each of the 4 T cell receptor beta chains below was sequenced from the same sample in a study of control samples from healthy donors and cancer patients. The table came from immunoSEQ multiplex PCR; TCRdb's copy has only in-frame clones and leaves some out. Here the sample spans 150,000 to 200,000 clones, 90% to 95% being singletons. Sample: blood. Receptors originate from a man aged 30 to 39 in good health.

V gene TRBV24-1 combines with J gene TRBJ2-5, with 9 bases aligning to TRBD1. CDR3 length: 14 amino acids. J was trimmed by 4 bases and V by 4 bases; bases with no gene match: 3. Germline loops: CDR1 KGHDR, CDR2 SFDVKD. The CDR3 coding sequence is TGTGCCACCAGTGAACGACAGGGGGGAGAGACCCAGTACTTC. Amino acids: CATSERQGGETQYF.

V usage is TRBV10-3 and J usage is TRBJ2-7; no clear D. CDR3 length equals 13 residues. The V end lost 8 bases, the J end lost 3 bases, and 14 bases lay between the germline ends. Germline CDR1 ENHRY, CDR2 SYGVKD. The CDR3, as DNA: TGTGCCATCTCTCCCCCAGCTAGCTACGAGCAGTACTTC. Translation: CAISPPASYEQYF.

The chain couples TRBV6-2 or TRBV6-3 to TRBJ2-3; 7 positions agree with TRBD2. Germline V gene sequence: CDR1 MNHEY, CDR2 SVGEGT. CDR3 size: 14 residues. Trimming took 2 bases from V and 6 from J; bases not matched to a gene: 5. The CDR3 is CASSYGSGVDTQYF. The CDR3 DNA is TGTGCCAGCAGTTACGGGAGCGGGGTCGATACGCAGTATTTT.

The chain recombines TRBV30 with TRBJ1-4, with 7 bases matching TRBD1. This CDR3 region has 13 residues. V gave up 3 bases and J gave up 7 bases; unmatched junction bases: 5. Germline assignment: CDR1 GTSNPN and CDR2 SVGIG (reference sequence). In DNA, the CDR3 is TGTGCCTGGAGCGACAGGGTCACTGAAAAACTGTTTTTT. Translated, it gives CAWSDRVTEKLFF.